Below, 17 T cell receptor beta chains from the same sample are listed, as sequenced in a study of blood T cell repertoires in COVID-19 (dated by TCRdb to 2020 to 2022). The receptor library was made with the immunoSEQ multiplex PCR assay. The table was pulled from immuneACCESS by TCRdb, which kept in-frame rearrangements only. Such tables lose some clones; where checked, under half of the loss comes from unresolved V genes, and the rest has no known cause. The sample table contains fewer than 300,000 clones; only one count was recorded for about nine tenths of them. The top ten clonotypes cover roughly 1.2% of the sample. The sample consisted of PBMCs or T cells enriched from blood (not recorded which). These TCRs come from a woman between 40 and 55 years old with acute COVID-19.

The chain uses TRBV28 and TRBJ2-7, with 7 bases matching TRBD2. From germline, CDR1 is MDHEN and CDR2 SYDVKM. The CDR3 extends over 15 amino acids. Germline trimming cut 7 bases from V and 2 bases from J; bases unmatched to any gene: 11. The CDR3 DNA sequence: TGTGCCAGCAAGTACGGTGGCGGGAGACCCTACGAGCAGTACTTC. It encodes CASKYGGGRPYEQYF. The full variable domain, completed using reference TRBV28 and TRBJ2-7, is DVKVTQSSRYLVKRTGEKVFLECVQDMDHENMFWYRQDPGLGLRLIYFSYDVKMKEKGDIPEGYSVSREKKERFSLILESASTNQTSMYLCASKYGGGRPYEQYFGPGTRLTVT.

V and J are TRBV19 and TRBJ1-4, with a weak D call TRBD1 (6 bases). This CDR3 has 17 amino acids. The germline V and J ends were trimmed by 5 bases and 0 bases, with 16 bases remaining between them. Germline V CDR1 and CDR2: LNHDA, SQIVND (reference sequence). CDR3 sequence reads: CASSVIGGGTTNEKLFF. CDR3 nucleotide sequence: TGTGCCAGTAGTGTAATAGGGGGAGGGACAACTAATGAAAAACTGTTTTTT.

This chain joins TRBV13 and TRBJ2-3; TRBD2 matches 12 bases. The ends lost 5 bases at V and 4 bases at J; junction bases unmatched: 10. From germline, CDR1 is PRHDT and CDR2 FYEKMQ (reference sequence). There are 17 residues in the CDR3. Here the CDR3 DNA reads TGTGCCAGCAGCCCCTGGACTAGCGGGGTGCTGGCAGATACGCAGTATTTT. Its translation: CASSPWTSGVLADTQYF.

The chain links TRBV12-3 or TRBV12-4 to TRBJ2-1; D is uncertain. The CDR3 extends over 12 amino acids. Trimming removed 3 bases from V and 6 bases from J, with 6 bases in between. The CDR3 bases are TGTGCCAGCAGTTTGTCGGTCAATGAGCAGTTCTTC. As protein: CASSLSVNEQFF.

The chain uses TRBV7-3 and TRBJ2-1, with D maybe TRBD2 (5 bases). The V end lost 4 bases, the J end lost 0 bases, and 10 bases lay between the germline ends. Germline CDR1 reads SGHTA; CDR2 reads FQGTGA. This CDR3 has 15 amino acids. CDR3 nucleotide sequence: TGTGCCAGCAGCTCAGCGGATAGCTCCTACAATGAGCAGTTCTTC. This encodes CASSSADSSYNEQFF.

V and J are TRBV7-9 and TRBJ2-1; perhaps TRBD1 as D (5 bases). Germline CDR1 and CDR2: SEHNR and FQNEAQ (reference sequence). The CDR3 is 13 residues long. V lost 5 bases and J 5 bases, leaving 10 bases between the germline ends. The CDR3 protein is CASSTSGHNEQFF. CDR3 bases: TGTGCCAGCAGCACTTCAGGGCACAATGAGCAGTTCTTC.

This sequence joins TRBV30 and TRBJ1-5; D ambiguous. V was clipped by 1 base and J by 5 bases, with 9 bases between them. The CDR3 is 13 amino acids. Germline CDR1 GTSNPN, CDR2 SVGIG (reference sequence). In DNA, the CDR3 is TGTGCCTGGAGTGAGCAGGTGGATCAGCCCCAGCATTTT. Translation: CAWSEQVDQPQHF. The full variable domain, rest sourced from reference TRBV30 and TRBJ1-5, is SQTIHQWPATLVQPVGSPLSLECTVEGTSNPNLYWYRQAAGRGLQLLFYSVGIGQISSEVPQNLSASRPQDRQFILSSKKLLLSDSGFYLCAWSEQVDQPQHFGDGTRLSIL.

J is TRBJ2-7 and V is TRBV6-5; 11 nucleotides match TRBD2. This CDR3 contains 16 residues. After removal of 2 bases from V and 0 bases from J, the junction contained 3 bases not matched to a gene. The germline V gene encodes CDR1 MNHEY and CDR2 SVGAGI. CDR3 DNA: TGTGCCAGCAGTTACCCAACTAGCGGGAGCTCCTACGAGCAGTACGTC. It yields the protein CASSYPTSGSSYEQYV.

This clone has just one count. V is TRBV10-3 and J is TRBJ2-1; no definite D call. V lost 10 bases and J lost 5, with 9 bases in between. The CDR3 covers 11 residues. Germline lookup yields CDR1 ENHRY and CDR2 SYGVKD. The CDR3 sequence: CATFRDNEQFF. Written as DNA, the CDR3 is TGTGCCACCTTTCGGGACAATGAGCAGTTCTTC.

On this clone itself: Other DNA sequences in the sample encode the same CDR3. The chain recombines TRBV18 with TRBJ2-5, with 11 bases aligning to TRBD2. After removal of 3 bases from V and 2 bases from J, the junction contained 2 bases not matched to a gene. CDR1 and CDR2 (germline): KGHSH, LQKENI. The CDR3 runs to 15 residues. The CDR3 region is CASSPRTSGQETQYF. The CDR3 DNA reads TGTGCCAGCTCACCCCGGACTAGCGGGCAAGAGACCCAGTACTTC.

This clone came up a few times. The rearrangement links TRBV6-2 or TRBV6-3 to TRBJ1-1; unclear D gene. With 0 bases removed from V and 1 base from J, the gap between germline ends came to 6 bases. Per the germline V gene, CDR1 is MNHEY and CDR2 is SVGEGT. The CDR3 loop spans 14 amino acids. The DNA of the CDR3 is TGTGCCAGCAGTTACTCTGCGGAGAACACTGAAGCTTTCTTT. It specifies CASSYSAENTEAFF.

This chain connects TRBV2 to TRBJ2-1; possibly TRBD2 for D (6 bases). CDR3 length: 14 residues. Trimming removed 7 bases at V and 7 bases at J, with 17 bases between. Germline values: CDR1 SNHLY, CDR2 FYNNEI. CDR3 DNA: TGTGCCAGCACGCGGGAAAGTGGTGAGAATGAGCAGTTCTTC. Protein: CASTRESGENEQFF. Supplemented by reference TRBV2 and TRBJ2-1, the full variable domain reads EPEVTQTPSHQVTQMGQEVILRCVPISNHLYFYWYRQILGQKVEFLVSFYNNEISEKSEIFDDQFSVERPDGSNFTLKIRSTKLEDSAMYFCASTRESGENEQFFGPGTRLTVL.

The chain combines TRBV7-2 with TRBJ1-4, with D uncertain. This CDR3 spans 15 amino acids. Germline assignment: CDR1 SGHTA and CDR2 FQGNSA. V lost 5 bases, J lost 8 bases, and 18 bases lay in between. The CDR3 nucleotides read TGTGCCAGCAGCACGAGACCCGCGGGTTTGGAAAAACTGTTTTTT. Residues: CASSTRPAGLEKLFF.

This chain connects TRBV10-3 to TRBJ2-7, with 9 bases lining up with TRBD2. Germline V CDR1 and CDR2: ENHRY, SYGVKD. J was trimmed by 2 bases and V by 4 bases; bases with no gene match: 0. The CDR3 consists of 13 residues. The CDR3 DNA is TGTGCCATCAGTGGCGGGAGGGCCTACGAGCAGTACTTC. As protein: CAISGGRAYEQYF.

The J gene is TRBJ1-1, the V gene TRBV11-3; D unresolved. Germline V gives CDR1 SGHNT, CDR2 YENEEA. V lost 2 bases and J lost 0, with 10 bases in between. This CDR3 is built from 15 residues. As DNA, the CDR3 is TGTGCCAGCAGCTTAAGTCCAACAATGAACACTGAAGCTTTCTTT. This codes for CASSLSPTMNTEAFF.

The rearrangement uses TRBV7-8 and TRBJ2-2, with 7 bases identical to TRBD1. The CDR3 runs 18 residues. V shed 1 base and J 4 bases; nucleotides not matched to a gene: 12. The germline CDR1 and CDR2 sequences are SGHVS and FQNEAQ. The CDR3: CASSLVGSEGARTGELFF. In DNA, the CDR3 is TGTGCCAGCAGCTTAGTAGGCTCAGAGGGGGCGCGCACCGGGGAGCTGTTTTTT.

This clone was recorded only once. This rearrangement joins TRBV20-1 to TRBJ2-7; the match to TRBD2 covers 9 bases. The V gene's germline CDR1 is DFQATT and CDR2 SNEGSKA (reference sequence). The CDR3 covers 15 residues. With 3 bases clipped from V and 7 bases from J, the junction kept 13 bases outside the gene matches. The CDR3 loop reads CSASQSSSGTGEQYF. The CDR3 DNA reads TGCAGTGCTAGTCAGTCGTCTAGCGGGACGGGGGAGCAGTACTTC.